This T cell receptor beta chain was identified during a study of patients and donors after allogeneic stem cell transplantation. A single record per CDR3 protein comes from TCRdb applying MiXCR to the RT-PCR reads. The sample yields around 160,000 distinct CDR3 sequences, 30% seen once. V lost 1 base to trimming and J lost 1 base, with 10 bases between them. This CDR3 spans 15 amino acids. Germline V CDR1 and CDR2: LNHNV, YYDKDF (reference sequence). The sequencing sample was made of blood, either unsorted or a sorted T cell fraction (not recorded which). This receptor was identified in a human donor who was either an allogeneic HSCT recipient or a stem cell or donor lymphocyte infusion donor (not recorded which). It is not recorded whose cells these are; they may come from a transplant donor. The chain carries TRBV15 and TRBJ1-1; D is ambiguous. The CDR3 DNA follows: TGTGCCACCAGCAGAGGAAAGGGTGCGAACACTGAAGCTTTCTTT. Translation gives CATSRGKGANTEAFF. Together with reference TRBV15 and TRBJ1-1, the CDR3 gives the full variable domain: DAMVIQNPRYQVTQFGKPVTLSCSQTLNHNVMYWYQQKSSQAPKLLFHYYDKDFNNEADTPDNFQSRRPNTSFCFLDIRSPGLGDTAMYLCATSRGKGANTEAFFGQGTRLTVV.